Given below is one T cell receptor (beta chain) in context. Which antigen it targets is not known. No much larger clonotype is one base removed from it; base qualities were not supplied. These data come from a study of T cells after yellow fever vaccination (dated by TCRdb to the late 2010s). About the investigation overall: The SMART-Seq v4 Ultra Low Input RNA kit was used to prepare libraries from fractions with low cell numbers. Bulk PBMC replicates and cell subsets were isolated from blood drawn at multiple timepoints before and after both primary and secondary immunization. To follow T-cell clones before and after primary and booster YFV17D yellow fever vaccination, bulk TCR alpha and beta repertoires were sequenced over time. Two healthy male donors, one aged 18 to 30 and one aged 30 to 40 years, made up the cohort.

V loses 5 bases, J loses 0 bases, and the germline ends lie 14 bases apart. The CDR3 has 15 amino acids, counting the end cysteine and phenylalanine. The kept DNA is CDR3 alone, 45 bases in frame from the first base. CDR1 and CDR2 (MNHEY, SMNVEV) derive from the germline V gene (reference sequence). Study-level results and caveats: A small fraction of clonotypes showed up in both the CD4 and CD8 compartments, probably as a result of convergent recombination. Computational filtering was required because FACS-sorted repertoires could contain abundant contaminating clonotypes from the bulk population. Compared with the primary T-cell response, the secondary T-cell response was weaker but faster, peaking on day 5 rather than day 15. After the booster, most clones that had expanded after primary vaccination were detected again (nearly 98% of CD4 and more than 85% of CD8), suggesting broad maintenance of memory. The study included only a couple of donors, which limits how far the findings can be generalized.

TCR cDNA was made using 5'RACE template switching, a step that added a universal primer site and unique molecular identifiers. cDNA synthesis was primed from both the TCR alpha and TCR beta constant segments. Two PCR steps were used to amplify libraries, with sample barcodes and sequencing adapters being added in the second step. Sequencing of libraries was done on Illumina HiSeq 2500 (2x100 bp) or NovaSeq (2x150 bp). The authors processed their data as follows. MIGEC was used to demultiplex reads and collapse the reads into UMI consensus sequences, and MiXCR was used for V(D)J alignment. Vaccine-responding clonotypes were defined with edgeR using replicate PBMC samples, requiring FDR below 0.01 and a log2 fold change above 5 up to day 15. Bulk clonotypes were assigned CD4 or CD8 identity according to which sequenced CD4 or CD8 repertoire held them at higher abundance. Clones were called with MiXCR by TCRdb after fastp trimmed the public reads at Q25, and only in-frame beta chains were retained. Each CDR3 protein gets just one entry, which takes the most common genes and DNA from the rows behind it. The V and J calls were determined by TCRdb, not by the authors. The table for this sample lists some 500,000 distinct CDR3 sequences; roughly 13% of them were counted only once. Over 11% of the sample belongs to the ten largest clones.

What the treatment or condition label conveys for this sample: live attenuated yellow fever vaccine strain. At each blood-draw timepoint, two biological replicates of bulk PBMCs were obtained. A standard Ficoll-Paque protocol was used to isolate PBMCs from peripheral blood. TriZol was used to extract RNA from bulk PBMCs, CD4 and CD8 fractions, and dextramer-positive and dextramer-negative fractions. This specimen was PBMCs, taken on the day of the yellow fever booster vaccination. In this chain, TRBV27 is recombined with TRBJ2-7; D gene: possibly TRBD1, on 5 matching bases. The TCR comes from a man younger than 40 who received the YFV17D yellow fever vaccine. The CDR3 protein: CASSLLLGPSYEQYF. The nucleotide sequence reads TGTGCCAGCAGTCTCCTTTTGGGGCCCTCCTACGAGCAGTACTTC.